This TCR beta chain was found in a study of T cell responses to AZD1222 COVID-19 vaccine. Study findings and constraints: Close to half of spike-specific TCRs reportedly recognize unmutated variant regions.

Measured with immunoSEQ multiplex PCR; TCRdb has only the in-frame clones, and not every one. The table includes approximately 110,000 clones, approximately 89% detected once. The germline CDR1 and CDR2 sequences are MNHEY and SVGEGT. The V gene lost 5 bases and the J gene lost 3 bases, with 12 bases spanning the gap. The CDR3 covers 14 residues. Comments on this clone: Its cognate antigen is unknown.

V and J are TRBV6-2 or TRBV6-3 and TRBJ2-3; weak D call: TRBD2 (7 bases). This TCR derives from an adult who received the AZD1222 COVID-19 vaccine. The sample in question was peripheral blood, obtained 28 days after the second AZD1222 dose. The CDR3 DNA reads TGTGCCAGCAGTGAGGGGGGGCATACAGATACGCAGTATTTT. Translated: CASSEGGHTDTQYF.